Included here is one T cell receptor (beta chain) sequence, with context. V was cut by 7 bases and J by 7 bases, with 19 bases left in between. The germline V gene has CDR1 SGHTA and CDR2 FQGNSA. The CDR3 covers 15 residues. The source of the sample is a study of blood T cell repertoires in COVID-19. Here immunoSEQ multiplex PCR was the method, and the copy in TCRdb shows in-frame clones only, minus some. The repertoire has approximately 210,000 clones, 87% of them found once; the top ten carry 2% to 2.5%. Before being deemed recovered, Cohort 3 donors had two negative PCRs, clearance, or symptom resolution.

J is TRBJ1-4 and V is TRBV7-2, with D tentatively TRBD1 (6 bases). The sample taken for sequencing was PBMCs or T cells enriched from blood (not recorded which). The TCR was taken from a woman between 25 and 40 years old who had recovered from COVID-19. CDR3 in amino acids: CASTPYRGASEKLFF. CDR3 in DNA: TGTGCCAGCACCCCGTATCGGGGGGCGAGTGAAAAACTGTTTTTT.